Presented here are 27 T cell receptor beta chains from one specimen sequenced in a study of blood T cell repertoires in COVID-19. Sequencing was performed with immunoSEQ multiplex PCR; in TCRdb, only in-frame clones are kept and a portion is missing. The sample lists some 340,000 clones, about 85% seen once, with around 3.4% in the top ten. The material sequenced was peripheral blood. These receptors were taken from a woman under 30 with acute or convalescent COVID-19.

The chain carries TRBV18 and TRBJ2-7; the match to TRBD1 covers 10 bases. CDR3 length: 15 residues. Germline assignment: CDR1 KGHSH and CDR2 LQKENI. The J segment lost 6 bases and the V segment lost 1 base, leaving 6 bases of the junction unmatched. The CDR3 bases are TGTGCCAGCTCACCACTCGGACAGGGGGGCAGCGAGCAGTACTTC. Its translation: CASSPLGQGGSEQYF.

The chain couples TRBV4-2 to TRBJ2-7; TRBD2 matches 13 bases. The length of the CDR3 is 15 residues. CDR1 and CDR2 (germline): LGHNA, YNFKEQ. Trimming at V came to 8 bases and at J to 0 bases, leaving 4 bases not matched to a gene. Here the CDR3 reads CASGTSGEISYEQYF. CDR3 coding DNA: TGTGCCAGCGGGACTAGCGGGGAGATCTCCTACGAGCAGTACTTC.

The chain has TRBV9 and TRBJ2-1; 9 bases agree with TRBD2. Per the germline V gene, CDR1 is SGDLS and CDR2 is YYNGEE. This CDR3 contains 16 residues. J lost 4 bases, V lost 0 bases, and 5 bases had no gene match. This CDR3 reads CASSVDGGGVYNEQFF. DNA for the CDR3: TGTGCCAGCAGCGTAGACGGCGGGGGGGTTTACAATGAGCAGTTCTTC.

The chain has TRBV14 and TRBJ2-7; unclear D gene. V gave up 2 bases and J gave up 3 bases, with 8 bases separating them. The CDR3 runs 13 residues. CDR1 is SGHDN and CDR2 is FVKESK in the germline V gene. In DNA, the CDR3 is TGTGCCAGCAGCCAACGTACAGACTACGAGCAGTACTTC. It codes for CASSQRTDYEQYF.

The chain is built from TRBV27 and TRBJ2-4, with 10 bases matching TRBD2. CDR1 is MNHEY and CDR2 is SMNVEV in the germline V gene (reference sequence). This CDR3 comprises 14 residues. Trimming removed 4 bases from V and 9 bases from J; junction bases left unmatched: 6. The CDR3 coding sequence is TGTGCCAGCAGTTCAGCGGGGGGGCTCGGCATTCAGTACTTC. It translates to CASSSAGGLGIQYF.

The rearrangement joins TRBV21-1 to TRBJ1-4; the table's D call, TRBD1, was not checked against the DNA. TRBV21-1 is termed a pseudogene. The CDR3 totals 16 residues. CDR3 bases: TGTGCCAGCAGCAAATGGGACAGACTAAAAAATGAAAAACTGTTTTTT. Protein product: CASSKWDRLKNEKLFF.

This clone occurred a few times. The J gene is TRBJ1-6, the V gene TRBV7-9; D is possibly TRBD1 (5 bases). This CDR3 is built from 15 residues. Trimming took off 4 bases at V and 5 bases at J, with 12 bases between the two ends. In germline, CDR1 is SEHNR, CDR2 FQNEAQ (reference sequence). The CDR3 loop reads CASSSTVMDNSPLHF. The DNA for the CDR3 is TGTGCCAGCAGCTCGACAGTAATGGATAATTCACCCCTCCACTTT.

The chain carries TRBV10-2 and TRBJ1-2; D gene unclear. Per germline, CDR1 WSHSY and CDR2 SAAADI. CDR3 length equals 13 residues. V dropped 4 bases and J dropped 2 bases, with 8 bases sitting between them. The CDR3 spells CASSVQQNYGYTF. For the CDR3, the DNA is TGCGCCAGCAGTGTTCAACAGAACTATGGCTACACCTTC.

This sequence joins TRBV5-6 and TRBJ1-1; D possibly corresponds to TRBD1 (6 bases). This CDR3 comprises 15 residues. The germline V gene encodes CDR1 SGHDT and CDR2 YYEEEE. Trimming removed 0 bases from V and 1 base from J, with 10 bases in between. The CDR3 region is CASSLDGGRNTEAFF. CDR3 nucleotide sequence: TGTGCCAGCAGCTTGGATGGGGGCCGGAACACTGAAGCTTTCTTT. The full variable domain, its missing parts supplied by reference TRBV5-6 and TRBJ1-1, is DAGVTQSPTHLIKTRGQQVTLRCSPKSGHDTVSWYQQALGQGPQFIFQYYEEEERQRGNFPDRFSGHQFPNYSSELNVNALLLGDSALYLCASSLDGGRNTEAFFGQGTRLTVV.

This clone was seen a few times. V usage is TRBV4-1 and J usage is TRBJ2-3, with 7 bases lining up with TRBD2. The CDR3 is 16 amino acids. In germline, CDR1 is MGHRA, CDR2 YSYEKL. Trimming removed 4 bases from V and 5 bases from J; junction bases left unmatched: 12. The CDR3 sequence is CASSLQAGDEGDTQYF. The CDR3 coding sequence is TGCGCCAGCAGCCTACAGGCGGGGGACGAGGGAGATACGCAGTATTTT.

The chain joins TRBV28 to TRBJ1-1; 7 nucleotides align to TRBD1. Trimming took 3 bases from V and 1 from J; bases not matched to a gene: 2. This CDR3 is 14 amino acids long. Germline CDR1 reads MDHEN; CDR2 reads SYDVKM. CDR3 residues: CASSLWTGNTEAFF. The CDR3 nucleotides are TGTGCCAGCAGTTTGTGGACAGGGAACACTGAAGCTTTCTTT. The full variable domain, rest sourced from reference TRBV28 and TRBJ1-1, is DVKVTQSSRYLVKRTGEKVFLECVQDMDHENMFWYRQDPGLGLRLIYFSYDVKMKEKGDIPEGYSVSREKKERFSLILESASTNQTSMYLCASSLWTGNTEAFFGQGTRLTVV.

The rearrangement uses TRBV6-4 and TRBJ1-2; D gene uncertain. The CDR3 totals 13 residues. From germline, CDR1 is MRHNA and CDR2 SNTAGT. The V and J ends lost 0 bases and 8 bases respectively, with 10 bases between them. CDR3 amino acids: CASSDSRGTGYTF. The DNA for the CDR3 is TGTGCCAGCAGTGACTCGCGGGGTACCGGCTACACCTTC.

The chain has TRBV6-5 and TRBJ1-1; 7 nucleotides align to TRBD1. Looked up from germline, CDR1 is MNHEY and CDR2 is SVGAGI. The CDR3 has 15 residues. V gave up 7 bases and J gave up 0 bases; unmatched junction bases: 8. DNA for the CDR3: TGTGCCAGCAAGGAGGGGGCGAGCATGAACACTGAAGCTTTCTTT. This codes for CASKEGASMNTEAFF.

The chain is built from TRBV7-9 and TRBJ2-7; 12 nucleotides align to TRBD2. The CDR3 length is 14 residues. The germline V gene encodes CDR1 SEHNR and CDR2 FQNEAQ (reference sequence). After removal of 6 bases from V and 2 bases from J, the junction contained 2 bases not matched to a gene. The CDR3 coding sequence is TGTGCCAGCAGTCTAGCGGGAGGGCCCTACGAGCAGTACTTC. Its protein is CASSLAGGPYEQYF. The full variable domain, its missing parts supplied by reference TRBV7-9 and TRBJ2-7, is DTGVSQNPRHKITKRGQNVTFRCDPISEHNRLYWYRQTLGQGPEFLTYFQNEAQLEKSRLLSDRFSAERPKGSFSTLEIQRTEQGDSAMYLCASSLAGGPYEQYFGPGTRLTVT.

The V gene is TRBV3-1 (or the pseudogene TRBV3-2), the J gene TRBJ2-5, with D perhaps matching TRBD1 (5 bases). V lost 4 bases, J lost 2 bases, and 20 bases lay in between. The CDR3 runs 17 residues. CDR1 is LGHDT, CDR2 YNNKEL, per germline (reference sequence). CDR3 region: CASSRPLIDRFQETQYF. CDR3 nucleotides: TGTGCCAGCAGCCGACCATTAATAGACAGATTTCAAGAGACCCAGTACTTC.

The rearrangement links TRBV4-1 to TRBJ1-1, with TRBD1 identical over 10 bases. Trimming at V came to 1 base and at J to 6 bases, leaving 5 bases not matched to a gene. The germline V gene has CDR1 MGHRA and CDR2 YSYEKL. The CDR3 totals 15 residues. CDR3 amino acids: CASSQVPTGGAEAFF. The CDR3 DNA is TGCGCCAGCAGCCAAGTCCCGACAGGGGGCGCTGAAGCTTTCTTT.

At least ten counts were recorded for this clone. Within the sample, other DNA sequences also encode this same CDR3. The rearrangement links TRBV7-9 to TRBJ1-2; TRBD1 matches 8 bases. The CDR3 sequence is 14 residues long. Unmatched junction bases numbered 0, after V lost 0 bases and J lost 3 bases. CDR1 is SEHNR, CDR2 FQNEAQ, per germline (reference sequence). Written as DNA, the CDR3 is TGTGCCAGCAGCTTAGCGGACAGGGACTATGGCTACACCTTC. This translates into CASSLADRDYGYTF.

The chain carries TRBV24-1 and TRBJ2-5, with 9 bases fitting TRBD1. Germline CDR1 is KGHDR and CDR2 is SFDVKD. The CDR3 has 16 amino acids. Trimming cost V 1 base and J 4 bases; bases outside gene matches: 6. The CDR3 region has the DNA TGTGCCACCAGTGATTTTAAACAGGGGGCTAGAGAGACCCAGTACTTC. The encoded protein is CATSDFKQGARETQYF.

The CDR3 region has the DNA TGTGCCAGCAGTTTATGGGGAGGCGGGGAGCTGTTTTTT. It yields the protein CASSLWGGGELFF. The chain couples TRBV27 to TRBJ2-2, with D possibly matching TRBD2 (6 bases). CDR3 length: 13 amino acids. Germline-derived CDR1 and CDR2 are MNHEY and SMNVEV (reference sequence). The germline V and J ends were trimmed by 1 base and 7 bases, with 7 bases remaining between them.

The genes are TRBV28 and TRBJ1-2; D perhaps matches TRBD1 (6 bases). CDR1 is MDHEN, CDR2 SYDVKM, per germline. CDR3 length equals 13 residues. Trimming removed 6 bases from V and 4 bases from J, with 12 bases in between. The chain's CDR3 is CASSYKGVYGYTF. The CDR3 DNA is TGTGCCAGCAGCTATAAGGGGGTCTATGGCTACACCTTC.

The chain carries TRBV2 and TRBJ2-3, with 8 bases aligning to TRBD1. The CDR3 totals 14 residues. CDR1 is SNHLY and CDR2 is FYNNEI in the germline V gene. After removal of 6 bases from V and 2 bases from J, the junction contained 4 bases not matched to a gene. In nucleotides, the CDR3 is TGTGCCAGCAGGAGGCAGGGGGCCACAGATACGCAGTATTTT. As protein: CASRRQGATDTQYF.

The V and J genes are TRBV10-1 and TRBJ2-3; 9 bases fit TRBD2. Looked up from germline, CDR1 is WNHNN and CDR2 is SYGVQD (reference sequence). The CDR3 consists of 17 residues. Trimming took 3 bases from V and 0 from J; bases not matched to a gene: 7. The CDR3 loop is CASSDAGLATSTDTQYF. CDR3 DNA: TGCGCCAGCAGTGATGCTGGACTAGCGACTAGCACAGATACGCAGTATTTT.

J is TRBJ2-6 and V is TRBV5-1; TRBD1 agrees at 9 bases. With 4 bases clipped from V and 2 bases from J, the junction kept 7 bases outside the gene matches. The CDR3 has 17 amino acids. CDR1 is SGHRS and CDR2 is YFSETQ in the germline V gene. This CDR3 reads CASSRDRARAGANVLTF. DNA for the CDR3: TGCGCCAGCAGCCGGGACAGGGCCAGGGCTGGGGCCAACGTCCTGACTTTC.

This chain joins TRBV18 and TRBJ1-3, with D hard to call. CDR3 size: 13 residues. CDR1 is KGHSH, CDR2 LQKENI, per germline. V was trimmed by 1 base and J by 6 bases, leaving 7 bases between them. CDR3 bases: TGTGCCAGCTCACCACGAGATTTAAACACCATATATTTT. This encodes CASSPRDLNTIYF.

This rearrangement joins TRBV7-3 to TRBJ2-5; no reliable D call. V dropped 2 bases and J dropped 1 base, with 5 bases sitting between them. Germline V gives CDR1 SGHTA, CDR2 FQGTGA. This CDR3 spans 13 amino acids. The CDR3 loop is CASSLVSQETQYF. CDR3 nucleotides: TGTGCCAGCAGCTTAGTTAGCCAAGAGACCCAGTACTTC.

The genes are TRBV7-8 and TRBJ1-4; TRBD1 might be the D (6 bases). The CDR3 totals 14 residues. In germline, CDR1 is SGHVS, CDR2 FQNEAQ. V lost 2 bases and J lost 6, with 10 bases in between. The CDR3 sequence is CASSLREGDEKLFF. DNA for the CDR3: TGTGCCAGCAGCTTACGGGAGGGGGATGAAAAACTGTTTTTT.

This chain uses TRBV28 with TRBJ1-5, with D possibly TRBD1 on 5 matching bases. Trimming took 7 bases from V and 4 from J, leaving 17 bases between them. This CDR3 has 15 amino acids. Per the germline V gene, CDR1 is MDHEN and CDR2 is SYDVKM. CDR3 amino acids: CASIRGRVNNQPQHF. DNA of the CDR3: TGTGCCAGCATACGGGGGAGGGTCAATAATCAGCCCCAGCATTTT.